This T cell receptor (beta chain) originates from a study of blood T cells in healthy people across ages. Worth noting for this clonotype: What it binds is unknown. Relative to the germline gene, one junction end is altered; a read error may explain this.

Combining a sample-barcoded 5' primer with a J-beta primer mix, a second PCR ran for roughly 7 to 11 cycles. Carrying 12 random nucleotides, a template-switch adaptor labeled each individual cDNA molecule. TCRdb ran MiXCR on the 5' RACE reads and lists one entry per CDR3 protein. This sample yields about 730,000 distinct CDR3 sequences, of which more than 40% are seen a single time; approximately 22% belongs to the top ten. Investigators took 9.5 to 10 milliliters of peripheral blood from every donor. General study points: Older age went with lower TCR beta diversity per million T cells, in a roughly linear way.

The sequence derives from a woman in her sixties or seventies in good health. The specimen was blood.

This CDR3 is CARSSGAYEQYF. CDR3 nucleotide sequence: TGTGCCCGGAGTAGCGGGGCCTACGAGCAGTACTTC. The rearrangement joins TRBV30 to TRBJ2-4; TRBD2 aligns across 8 bases. TRBJ2-7 explains the end of the DNA better; the J call may be wrong. This CDR3 has 12 amino acids. Germline V lookup: CDR1 GTSNPN, CDR2 SVGIG (reference sequence).